This T cell receptor (beta chain) was found in a study of CD8+ T cells in alopecia areata. Looking at the study overall: Tofacitinib exposure lasted 6 to 18 months, followed by 6 months off drug.

Germline V gene data show CDR1 as MDHEN and CDR2 as SYDVKM. The V gene lost 11 bases and the J gene lost 7 bases, with 21 bases spanning the gap. The CDR3 loop spans 13 amino acids. Documented treatment: oral pan-JAK inhibitor, 5-10 mg twice daily. As part of sample collection, lesional scalp punch biopsies and peripheral blood were taken from alopecia areata patients. This clone appeared a few times. The antigen is unknown. Whole-study findings and limits: For patients receiving tofacitinib, scalp clonality and expanded CD8+ clones among the top 100 significantly decreased. Normal skin's resident alphabeta T cells are also sequenced in scalp samples.

As the sequencing template, cDNA was produced by extracting RNA and reverse transcribing it. Data came from immunoSEQ multiplex PCR; TCRdb stores just in-frame clones and leaves some out. In the table there are about 88,000 clones, 44% of which are singletons. The source material was CD8+ T cells sorted from blood, sampled at week 24, from a patient treated with tofacitinib. The origin of this receptor is a human donor with alopecia areata. This chain connects TRBV28 to TRBJ2-7, with a weak D call TRBD1 (6 bases). For the CDR3, the DNA is TGTGCCGCCGGCAGGGGACCCCCTAAAGAGCAGTACTTC. It encodes CAAGRGPPKEQYF.